This T cell receptor beta chain stems from a study of T cell responses to AZD1222 COVID-19 vaccine. Using immunoSEQ multiplex PCR, the repertoire was profiled, and TCRdb retains in-frame clones only, with some absent. Of 150,000 to 200,000 clones listed, about 91% were seen once; the top ten hold about 1%. Of note for this clone: Its antigen is currently unknown.

Notes on the study in general: Of spike-specific TCRs, nearly half reportedly target regions left unmutated in variants.

The J segment lost 2 bases and the V segment lost 4 bases, leaving 10 bases of the junction unmatched. The CDR3 contains 17 residues. The germline gives CDR1 SGHVS, CDR2 FNYEAQ. This clonotype was sampled from an adult who received the AZD1222 COVID-19 vaccine. This chain uses TRBV7-6 with TRBJ1-4, with 7 bases that match TRBD1. Material: peripheral blood, obtained 28 days after the second AZD1222 dose. For the CDR3, the DNA is TGTGCCAGCAGCTGGGGAGGGGGCGCCAGGACTAATGAAAAACTGTTTTTT. Translating it yields CASSWGGGARTNEKLFF.